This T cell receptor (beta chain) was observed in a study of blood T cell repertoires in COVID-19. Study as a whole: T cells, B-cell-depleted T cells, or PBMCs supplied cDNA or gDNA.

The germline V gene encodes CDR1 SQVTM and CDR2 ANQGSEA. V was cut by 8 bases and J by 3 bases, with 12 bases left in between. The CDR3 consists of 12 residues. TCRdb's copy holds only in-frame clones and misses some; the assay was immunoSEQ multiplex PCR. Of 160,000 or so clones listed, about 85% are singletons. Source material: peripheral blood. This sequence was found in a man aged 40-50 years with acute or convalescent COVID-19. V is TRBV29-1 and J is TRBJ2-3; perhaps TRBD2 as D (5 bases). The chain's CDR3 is CSHGRGTDTQYF. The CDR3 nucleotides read TGCAGCCATGGCCGGGGAACAGATACGCAGTATTTT.